These 19 T cell receptor beta chains came from one sample sequenced in a study of PD-1 blockade in classical Hodgkin lymphoma. The protocol was immunoSEQ multiplex PCR, while the TCRdb copy is restricted to in-frame clones and leaves out a portion. This repertoire shows approximately 20,000 clones, 80% found once; its top ten account for about 18%. Every single patient, without exception, relapsed after autologous stem cell transplantation, and brentuximab vedotin exposure varied. The input for sequencing was peripheral blood mononuclear cells (PBMCs), taken before the second cycle of nivolumab. The receptors come from a human donor with classical Hodgkin lymphoma.

This clone was picked up one time. The CDR3 coding sequence is TGTGCCAGCAGCGGGACAACGAACACTGAAGCTTTCTTT. This encodes CASSGTTNTEAFF. The chain recombines TRBV6-1 with TRBJ1-1; TRBD1 might be the D (6 bases). Germline-derived CDR1 and CDR2 are MNHNS and SASEGT. V was pared by 6 bases and J by 1 base, with 9 bases between. This CDR3 has 13 amino acids.

The chain recombines TRBV5-1 with TRBJ1-3, with a possible D match to TRBD1 (5 bases). Trimming stripped 0 bases from V and 6 bases from J, with 7 bases between. This CDR3 spans 13 amino acids. The germline V gene has CDR1 SGHRS and CDR2 YFSETQ. The CDR3 nucleotides are TGCGCCAGCAGCTTGGCCGGGGCAAACACCATATATTTT. Its translation: CASSLAGANTIYF.

The chain links TRBV5-1 to TRBJ2-3; a possible D gene is TRBD2 (5 bases). CDR1 and CDR2 (germline): SGHRS, YFSETQ. The CDR3 runs 15 residues. V was cut by 0 bases and J by 2 bases, with 10 bases left in between. In DNA form, the CDR3 reads TGCGCCAGCAGCTTGGGCGGGTCCATCACAGATACGCAGTATTTT. It is translated as CASSLGGSITDTQYF.

The chain is built from TRBV6-1 and TRBJ2-3, with TRBD1 matching over 9 bases. V was clipped by 2 bases and J by 4 bases; unmatched bases: 1. This CDR3 region has 14 residues. Germline CDR1 reads MNHNS; CDR2 reads SASEGT. The CDR3 nucleotides are TGTGCCAGCAGTGAACGGACAGGGGCAGATACGCAGTATTTT. It codes for CASSERTGADTQYF.

This clone turned up a few times. V is TRBV15 and J is TRBJ2-5; a weak D match, TRBD1 (6 bases). This CDR3 has 16 residues. With 3 bases removed from V and 0 bases from J, the gap between germline ends came to 14 bases. CDR1 and CDR2 from the germline V gene are LNHNV and YYDKDF (reference sequence). DNA of the CDR3: TGTGCCACCAGCAGTTTAGGGACAAAGTACCAAGAGACCCAGTACTTC. Translation gives CATSSLGTKYQETQYF.

The CDR3 nucleotides are TGTGCCAGCAGGATTGACAGGGGGCCTAATGAGCAGTTCTTC. The encoded protein is CASRIDRGPNEQFF. The chain is built from TRBV6-5 and TRBJ2-1; 10 bases line up with TRBD1. Trimming cost V 6 bases and J 7 bases; bases outside gene matches: 6. The CDR3 sequence is 14 residues long. From germline, CDR1 is MNHEY and CDR2 SVGAGI.

This chain uses TRBV7-6 with TRBJ2-2, with D unclear. The CDR3 consists of 14 residues. Germline values: CDR1 SGHVS, CDR2 FNYEAQ. Trimming took off 1 base at V and 1 base at J, with 4 bases between the two ends. The CDR3 DNA follows: TGTGCCAGCAGCTTAGGGGGGAACACCGGGGAGCTGTTTTTT. Protein sequence: CASSLGGNTGELFF.

The chain is built from TRBV5-1 and TRBJ2-7; possible D gene TRBD2, 5 bases. CDR1 is SGHRS, CDR2 YFSETQ, per germline. The CDR3 runs 12 residues. Between the trimmed V and J ends, which lost 4 bases and 2 bases, there was a span of 7 bases. CDR3: CASSPGTYEQYF. CDR3 nucleotide sequence: TGCGCCAGCAGCCCCGGGACCTACGAGCAGTACTTC.

Only one count was recorded for this clone. The chain links TRBV29-1 to TRBJ2-7, with D tentatively TRBD2 (5 bases). V was trimmed by 4 bases and J by 7 bases, leaving 23 bases between them. The CDR3 runs 15 residues. The germline V gene encodes CDR1 SQVTM and CDR2 ANQGSEA. CDR3: CSVVAVRSGPGEQYF. For the CDR3, the DNA is TGCAGCGTTGTGGCGGTGCGAAGTGGCCCGGGGGAGCAGTACTTC.

This chain uses TRBV6-1 with TRBJ2-7; 8 bases are a match to TRBD1. The ends lost 4 bases at V and 1 base at J; junction bases unmatched: 3. CDR1 is MNHNS, CDR2 SASEGT, per germline. The CDR3 has 14 amino acids. CDR3 protein: CASSGTGLSYEQYF. The CDR3 DNA is TGTGCCAGCAGTGGGACAGGGTTATCCTACGAGCAGTACTTC.

The rearrangement joins TRBV2 to TRBJ1-4, with 7 bases aligning to TRBD1. V dropped 4 bases and J dropped 0; count of bases not matched to a gene: 11. Germline V gene lookup returns CDR1 SNHLY and CDR2 FYNNEI. This CDR3 is built from 18 residues. CDR3 sequence (DNA): TGTGCCAGCAGTGCCCCGGGCGACAGGGAGGCAACTAATGAAAAACTGTTTTTT. Translation: CASSAPGDREATNEKLFF.

This chain uses TRBV4-1 with TRBJ2-7; D remains ambiguous. V lost 3 bases, J lost 2 bases, and 11 bases lay in between. Germline V lookup: CDR1 MGHRA, CDR2 YSYEKL. This CDR3 spans 14 amino acids. The CDR3 DNA reads as TGCGCCAGCAGCCAGTCAGGATCTCCCTACGAGCAGTACTTC. Protein product: CASSQSGSPYEQYF.

The chain uses TRBV2 and TRBJ1-2, with D possibly TRBD1 on 5 matching bases. V was trimmed by 5 bases and J by 7 bases, leaving 14 bases between them. The germline gives CDR1 SNHLY, CDR2 FYNNEI. CDR3 size: 13 residues. CDR3 DNA: TGTGCCAGCAGTCGGGGAGGGGAGGGTGGCTACACCTTC. It is translated as CASSRGGEGGYTF.

The chain uses TRBV29-1 and TRBJ2-1; 7 bases agree with TRBD2. This CDR3 has 11 residues. CDR1 and CDR2 (germline): SQVTM, ANQGSEA. The junction had 4 bases not matched to a gene; V was cut back by 7 bases and J by 7 bases. CDR3 amino acids: CSGGLVNEQFF. The CDR3 region has the DNA TGCAGCGGTGGACTAGTGAATGAGCAGTTCTTC.

CDR3 nucleotides: TGTGCCAGCAGCTCCCCCCGCGCCGGGGACCAGTACTTC. Amino acid sequence: CASSSPRAGDQYF. The rearrangement joins TRBV7-9 to TRBJ2-5, with TRBD2 as a possible D gene (5 bases). Germline CDR1 and CDR2: SEHNR and FQNEAQ (reference sequence). V was pared by 4 bases and J by 10 bases, with 16 bases between. This CDR3 has 13 residues.

The chain links TRBV19 to TRBJ2-5; tentative D call: TRBD2 (6 bases). The germline CDR1 and CDR2 sequences are LNHDA and SQIVND (reference sequence). The CDR3 has 13 residues. V gave up 6 bases and J gave up 5 bases, with 13 bases separating them. CDR3 in amino acids: CASRGLGVETQYF. CDR3 DNA sequence: TGTGCCAGTAGGGGACTGGGGGTGGAGACCCAGTACTTC.

The chain couples TRBV5-8 to TRBJ1-4, with a tentative D call TRBD1 (6 bases). V was clipped by 4 bases and J by 8 bases, with 21 bases between them. CDR3 length: 16 residues. CDR1 SGHTS and CDR2 YDEGEE come from the germline V gene. CDR3 DNA: TGTGCCAGCAGCGGGGGCAGGGACGTCAGTAAGGAAAAACTGTTTTTT. Amino acid sequence: CASSGGRDVSKEKLFF.

The rearrangement links TRBV5-1 to TRBJ2-2; D remains ambiguous. CDR3 length: 11 amino acids. CDR1 SGHRS and CDR2 YFSETQ come from the germline V gene. V was pared by 4 bases and J by 5 bases, with 3 bases between. CDR3 bases: TGCGCCAGCAGCGTAACCGGGGAGCTGTTTTTT. The encoded protein is CASSVTGELFF.

The V call is TRBV13, the J call TRBJ2-7; 12 bases match TRBD2. J was trimmed by 2 bases and V by 9 bases; bases with no gene match: 5. CDR3 length: 14 amino acids. Germline loops: CDR1 PRHDT, CDR2 FYEKMQ (reference sequence). Written as DNA, the CDR3 is TGTGCCAGTTCGACTAGCGGGAGCCCCTACGAGCAGTACTTC. This codes for CASSTSGSPYEQYF.